The entry that follows covers one T cell receptor beta chain sequence. Germline CDR1 and CDR2: GTSNPN and SVGIG (reference sequence). V was clipped by 5 bases and J by 3 bases, with 17 bases between them. The CDR3 length is 14 residues. The data originate from a study of shared clonotypes between healthy human individuals. Profiling relied on immunoSEQ multiplex PCR, and the TCRdb table lists in-frame clones only, not all of them. The profile shows 2 million to 2.5 million clones, roughly 94% of them singletons. The sequence derives from a man between 18 and 35 years old in good health. The sequencing input was naive CD4+ T cells sorted from blood. The sample's subset: CD45RA+ positively selected. V is TRBV30 and J is TRBJ2-7, with D maybe TRBD2 (6 bases). The CDR3, as DNA: TGTGCCTGGGGACTACGGACGTCGAGCTACGAGCAGTACTTC. Encoded protein: CAWGLRTSSYEQYF.